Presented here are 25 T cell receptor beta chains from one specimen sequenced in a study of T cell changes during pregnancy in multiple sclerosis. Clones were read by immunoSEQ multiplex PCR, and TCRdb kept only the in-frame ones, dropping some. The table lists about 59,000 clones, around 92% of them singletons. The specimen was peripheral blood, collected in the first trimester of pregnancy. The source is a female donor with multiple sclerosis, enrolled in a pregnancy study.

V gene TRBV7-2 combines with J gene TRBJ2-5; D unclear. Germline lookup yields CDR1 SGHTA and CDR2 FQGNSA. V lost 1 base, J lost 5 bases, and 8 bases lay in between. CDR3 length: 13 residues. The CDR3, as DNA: TGTGCCAGCAGCTTAGGCGGATCGGAGACCCAGTACTTC. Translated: CASSLGGSETQYF.

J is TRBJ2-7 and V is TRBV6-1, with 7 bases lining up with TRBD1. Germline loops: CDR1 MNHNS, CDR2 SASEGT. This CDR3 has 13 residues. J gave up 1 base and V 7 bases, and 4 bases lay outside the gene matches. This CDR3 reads CASKRTGSYEQYF. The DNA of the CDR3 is TGTGCCAGCAAACGGACAGGTTCCTACGAGCAGTACTTC.

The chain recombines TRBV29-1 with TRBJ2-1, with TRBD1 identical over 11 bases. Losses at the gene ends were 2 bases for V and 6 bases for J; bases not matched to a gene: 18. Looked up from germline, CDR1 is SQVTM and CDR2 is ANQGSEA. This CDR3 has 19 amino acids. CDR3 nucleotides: TGCAGCGTTGAACCAGCGGACAGGGGGCCTTTACAATCGACCAATGAGCAGTTCTTC. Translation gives CSVEPADRGPLQSTNEQFF.

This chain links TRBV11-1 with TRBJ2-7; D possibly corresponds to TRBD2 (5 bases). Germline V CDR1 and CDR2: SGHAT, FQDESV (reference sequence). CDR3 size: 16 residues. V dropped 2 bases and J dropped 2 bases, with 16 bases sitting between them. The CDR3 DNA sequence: TGTGCCAGCAGCTTAAAAGGCGGACTTACCCCCTACGAGCAGTACTTC. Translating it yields CASSLKGGLTPYEQYF. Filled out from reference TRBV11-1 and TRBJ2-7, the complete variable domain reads EAEVAQSPRYKITEKSQAVAFWCDPISGHATLYWYRQILGQGPELLVQFQDESVVDDSQLPKDRFSAERLKGVDSTLKIQPAELGDSAMYLCASSLKGGLTPYEQYFGPGTRLTVT.

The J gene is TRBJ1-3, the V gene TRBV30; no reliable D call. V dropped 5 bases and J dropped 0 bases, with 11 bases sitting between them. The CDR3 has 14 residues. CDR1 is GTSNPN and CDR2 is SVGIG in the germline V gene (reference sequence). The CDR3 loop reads CAWQATRSGNTIYF. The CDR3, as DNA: TGTGCCTGGCAAGCGACCCGCTCTGGAAACACCATATATTTT.

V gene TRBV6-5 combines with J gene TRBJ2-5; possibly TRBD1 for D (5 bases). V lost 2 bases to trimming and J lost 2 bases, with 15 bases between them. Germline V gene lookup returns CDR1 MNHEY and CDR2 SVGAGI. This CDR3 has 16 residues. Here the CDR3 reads CASSYQMVGAQETQYF. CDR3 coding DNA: TGTGCCAGCAGTTACCAAATGGTTGGGGCTCAAGAGACCCAGTACTTC.

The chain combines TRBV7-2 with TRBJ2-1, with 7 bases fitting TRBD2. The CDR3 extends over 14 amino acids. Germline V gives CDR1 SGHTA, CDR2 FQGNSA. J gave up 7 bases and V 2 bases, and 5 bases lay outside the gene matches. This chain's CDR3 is CASSLTLGGNEQFF. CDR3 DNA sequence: TGTGCCAGCAGCTTAACGCTCGGGGGGAATGAGCAGTTCTTC.

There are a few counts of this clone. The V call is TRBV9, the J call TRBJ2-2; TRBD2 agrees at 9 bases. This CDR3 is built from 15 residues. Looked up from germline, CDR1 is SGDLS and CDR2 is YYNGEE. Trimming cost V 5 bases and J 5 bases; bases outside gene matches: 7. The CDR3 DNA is TGTGCCAGCAGTACGCTAGCGGGACATACCGGGGAGCTGTTTTTT. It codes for CASSTLAGHTGELFF.

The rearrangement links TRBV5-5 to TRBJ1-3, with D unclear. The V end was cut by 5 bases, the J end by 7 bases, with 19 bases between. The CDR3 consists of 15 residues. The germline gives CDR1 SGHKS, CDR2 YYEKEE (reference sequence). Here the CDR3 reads CASRDNPARRNTIYF. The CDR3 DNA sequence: TGTGCCAGCAGAGACAACCCTGCACGGAGGAACACCATATATTTT. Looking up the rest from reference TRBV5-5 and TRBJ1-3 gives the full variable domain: DAGVTQSPTHLIKTRGQQVTLRCSPISGHKSVSWYQQVLGQGPQFIFQYYEKEERGRGNFPDRFSARQFPNYSSELNVNALLLGDSALYLCASRDNPARRNTIYFGEGSWLTVV.

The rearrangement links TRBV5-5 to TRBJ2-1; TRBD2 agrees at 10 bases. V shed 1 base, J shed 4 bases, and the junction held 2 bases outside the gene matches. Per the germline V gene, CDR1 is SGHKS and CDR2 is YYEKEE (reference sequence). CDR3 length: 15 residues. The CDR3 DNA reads TGTGCCAGCAGCTTGTGGACTAGCGGTTACAATGAGCAGTTCTTC. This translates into CASSLWTSGYNEQFF.

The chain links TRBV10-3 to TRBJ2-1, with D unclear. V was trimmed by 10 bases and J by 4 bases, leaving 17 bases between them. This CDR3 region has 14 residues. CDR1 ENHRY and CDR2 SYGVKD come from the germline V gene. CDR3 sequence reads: CATRHSTTYNEQFF. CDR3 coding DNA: TGTGCCACCAGGCATTCGACAACTTACAATGAGCAGTTCTTC.

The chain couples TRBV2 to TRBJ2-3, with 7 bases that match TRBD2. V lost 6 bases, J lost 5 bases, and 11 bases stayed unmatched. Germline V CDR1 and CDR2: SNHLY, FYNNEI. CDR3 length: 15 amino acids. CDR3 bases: TGTGCCAGCAGCTTGGGGACTACGAAATTAGATACGCAGTATTTT. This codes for CASSLGTTKLDTQYF.

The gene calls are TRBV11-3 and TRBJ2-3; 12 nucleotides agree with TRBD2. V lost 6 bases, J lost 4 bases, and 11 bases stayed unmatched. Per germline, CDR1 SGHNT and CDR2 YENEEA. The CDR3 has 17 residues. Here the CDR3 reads CASSRTSGMMGADTQYF. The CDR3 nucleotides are TGTGCCAGCAGTCGGACTAGCGGGATGATGGGTGCAGATACGCAGTATTTT.

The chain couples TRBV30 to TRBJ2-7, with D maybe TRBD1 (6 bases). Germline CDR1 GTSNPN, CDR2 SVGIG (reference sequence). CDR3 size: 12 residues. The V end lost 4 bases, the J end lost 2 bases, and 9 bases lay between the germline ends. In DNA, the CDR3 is TGTGCCTGGAACAGGGACGCCTACGAGCAGTACTTC. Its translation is CAWNRDAYEQYF.

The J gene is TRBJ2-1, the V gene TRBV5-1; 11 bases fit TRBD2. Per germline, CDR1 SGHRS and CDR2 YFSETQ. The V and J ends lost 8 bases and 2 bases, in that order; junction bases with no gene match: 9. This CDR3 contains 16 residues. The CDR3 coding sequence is TGCGCCAGTCAGCTTATAGCGGGAGGGCCCTACAATGAGCAGTTCTTC. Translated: CASQLIAGGPYNEQFF.

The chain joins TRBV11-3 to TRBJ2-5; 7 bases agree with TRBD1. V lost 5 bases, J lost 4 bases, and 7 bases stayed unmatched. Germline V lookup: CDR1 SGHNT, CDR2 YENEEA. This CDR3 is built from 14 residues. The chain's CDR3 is CASSLISGGETQYF. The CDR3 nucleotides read TGTGCCAGCAGCCTAATATCAGGGGGAGAGACCCAGTACTTC.

Written as DNA, the CDR3 is TGTGCCAGCAGCTCCTCCAGCGGGATAGGTAGGATCCCGTACTTC. It specifies CASSSSSGIGRIPYF. The chain links TRBV5-4 to TRBJ2-5, with 7 bases fitting TRBD2. CDR3 length equals 15 residues. V shed 3 bases and J 13 bases; nucleotides not matched to a gene: 18. Germline assignment: CDR1 SGHNT and CDR2 YYREEE (reference sequence). Full variable domain (remainder filled in from reference TRBV5-4 and TRBJ2-5): ETGVTQSPTHLIKTRGQQVTLRCSSQSGHNTVSWYQQALGQGPQFIFQYYREEENGRGNFPPRFSGLQFPNYSSELNVNALELDDSALYLCASSSSSGIGRIPYFGPGTRLLVL.

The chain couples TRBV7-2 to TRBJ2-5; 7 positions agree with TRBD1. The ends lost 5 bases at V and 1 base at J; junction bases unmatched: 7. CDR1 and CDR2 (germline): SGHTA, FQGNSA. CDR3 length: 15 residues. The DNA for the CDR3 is TGTGCCAGCAGCCCTTTTCGGACAGGCCAAGAGACCCAGTACTTC. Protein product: CASSPFRTGQETQYF.

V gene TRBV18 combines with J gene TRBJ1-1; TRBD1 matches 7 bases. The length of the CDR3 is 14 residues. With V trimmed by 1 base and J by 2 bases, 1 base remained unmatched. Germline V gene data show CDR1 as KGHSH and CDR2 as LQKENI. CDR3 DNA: TGTGCCAGCTCACCACAGGGGGCTAACACTGAAGCTTTCTTT. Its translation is CASSPQGANTEAFF.

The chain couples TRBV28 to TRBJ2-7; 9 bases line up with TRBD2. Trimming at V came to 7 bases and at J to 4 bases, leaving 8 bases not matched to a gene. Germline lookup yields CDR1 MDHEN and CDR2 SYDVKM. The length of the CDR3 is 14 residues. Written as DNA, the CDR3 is TGTGCCAGCACCCTCGGGACTAGCATGTACGAGCAGTACTTC. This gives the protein CASTLGTSMYEQYF.

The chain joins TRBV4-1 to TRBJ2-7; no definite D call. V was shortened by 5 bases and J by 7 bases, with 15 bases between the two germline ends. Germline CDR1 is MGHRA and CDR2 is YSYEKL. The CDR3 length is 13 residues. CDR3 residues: CASSLEPGSEQYF. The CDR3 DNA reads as TGCGCCAGCAGCTTGGAACCCGGGTCGGAGCAGTACTTC.

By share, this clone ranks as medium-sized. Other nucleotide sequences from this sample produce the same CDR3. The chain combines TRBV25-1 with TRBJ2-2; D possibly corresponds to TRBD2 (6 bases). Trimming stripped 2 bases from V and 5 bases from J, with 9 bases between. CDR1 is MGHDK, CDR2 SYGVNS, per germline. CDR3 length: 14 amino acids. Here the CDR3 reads CASSEGEDTGELFF. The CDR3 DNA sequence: TGTGCCAGCAGTGAAGGGGAGGATACCGGGGAGCTGTTTTTT.

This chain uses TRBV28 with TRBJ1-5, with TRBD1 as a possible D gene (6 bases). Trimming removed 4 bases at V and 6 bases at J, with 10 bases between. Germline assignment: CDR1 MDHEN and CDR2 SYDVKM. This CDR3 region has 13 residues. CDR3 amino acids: CASSWGRGQPQHF. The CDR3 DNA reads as TGTGCCAGCAGTTGGGGGCGCGGTCAGCCCCAGCATTTT.

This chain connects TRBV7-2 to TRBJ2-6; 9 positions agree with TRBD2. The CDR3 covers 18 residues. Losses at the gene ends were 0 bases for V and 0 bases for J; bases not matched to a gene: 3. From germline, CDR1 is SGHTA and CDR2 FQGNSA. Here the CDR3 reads CASSLAGGRGSGANVLTF. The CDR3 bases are TGTGCCAGCAGCTTAGCGGGCGGGAGGGGCTCTGGGGCCAACGTCCTGACTTTC. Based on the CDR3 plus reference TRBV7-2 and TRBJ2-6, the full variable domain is GAGVSQSPSNKVTEKGKDVELRCDPISGHTALYWYRQSLGQGLEFLIYFQGNSAPDKSGLPSDRFSAERTGGSVSTLTIQRTQQEDSAVYLCASSLAGGRGSGANVLTFGAGSRLTVL.

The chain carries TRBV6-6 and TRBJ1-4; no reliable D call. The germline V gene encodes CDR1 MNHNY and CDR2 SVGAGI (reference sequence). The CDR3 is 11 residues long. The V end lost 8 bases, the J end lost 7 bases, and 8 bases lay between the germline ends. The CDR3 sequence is CASLNSEKLFF. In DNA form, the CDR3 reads TGTGCCAGCCTTAATTCTGAAAAACTGTTTTTT.